This entry features one T cell receptor (beta chain) sequence. Trimming pared 1 base from V and 6 bases from J, leaving 7 bases between. From germline, CDR1 is SGHRS and CDR2 YFSETQ. This CDR3 spans 13 amino acids. The data were produced by immunoSEQ multiplex PCR, yet TCRdb's version contains in-frame clones alone and is incomplete. Of 300,000 to 400,000 clones detected, about 73% appear once; the ten largest clones hold roughly a tenth. The record originates from a study of shared clonotypes between healthy human individuals. The sequence derives from a man aged 30 to 45 in good health. The V and J genes are TRBV5-1 and TRBJ2-2; D gene uncertain. The specimen was memory CD4+ T cells sorted from blood. Subset of the sample: CD45RA-negative fraction. The CDR3: CASSLMEAGELFF. In DNA, the CDR3 is TGCGCCAGCAGCTTGATGGAAGCCGGGGAGCTGTTTTTT. Full variable domain (outside the CDR3, taken from reference TRBV5-1 and TRBJ2-2): KAGVTQTPRYLIKTRGQQVTLSCSPISGHRSVSWYQQTPGQGLQFLFEYFSETQRNKGNFPGRFSGRQFSNSRSEMNVSTLELGDSALYLCASSLMEAGELFFGEGSRLTVL.